The source of this T cell receptor (beta chain) is a study of blood T cell repertoires in COVID-19. Study-wide context: COVID-19 samples from acute and convalescent phases originated in the United States, Italy and Spain.

The cohort comprised adults aged about 18 to 90 years residing in some 24 US areas. In assigning cohorts, the study relied on participant-reported clinical history. Two negative PCRs, clearance, or symptom resolution had been documented for recovered Cohort 3 donors. Generated by immunoSEQ multiplex PCR, the TCRdb table keeps only in-frame clones and is missing some. The top ten clones hold 3.4% of a sample with a few hundred thousand clones, 80% to 85% of them seen once. The junction had 7 bases not matched to a gene; V was cut back by 4 bases and J by 1 base. Germline values: CDR1 SQVTM, CDR2 ANQGSEA. The CDR3 runs 15 residues.

Sequenced input: PBMCs or T cells enriched from blood (not recorded which). The sequence was obtained from a man aged 45-65 years who had recovered from COVID-19. The V and J genes are TRBV29-1 and TRBJ2-1; 7 bases align to TRBD1. The CDR3 is CSVVGTAISYNEQFF. The CDR3 DNA is TGCAGCGTTGTGGGGACAGCGATTTCCTACAATGAGCAGTTCTTC.